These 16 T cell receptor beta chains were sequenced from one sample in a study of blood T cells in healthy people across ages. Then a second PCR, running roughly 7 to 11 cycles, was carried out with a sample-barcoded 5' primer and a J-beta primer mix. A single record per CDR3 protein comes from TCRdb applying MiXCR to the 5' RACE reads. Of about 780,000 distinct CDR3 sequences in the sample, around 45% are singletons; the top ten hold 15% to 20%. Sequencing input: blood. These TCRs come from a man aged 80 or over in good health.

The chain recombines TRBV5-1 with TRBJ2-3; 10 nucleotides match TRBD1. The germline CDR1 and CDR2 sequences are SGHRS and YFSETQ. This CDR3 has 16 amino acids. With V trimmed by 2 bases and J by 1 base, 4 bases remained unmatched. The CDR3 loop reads CASSFRTGGGTDTQYF. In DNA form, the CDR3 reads TGCGCCAGCAGCTTCCGGACAGGGGGGGGCACAGATACGCAGTATTTT.

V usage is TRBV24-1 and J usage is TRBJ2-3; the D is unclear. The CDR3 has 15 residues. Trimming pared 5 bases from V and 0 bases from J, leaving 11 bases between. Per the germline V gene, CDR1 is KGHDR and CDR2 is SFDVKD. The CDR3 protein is CATSGIAASTDTQYF. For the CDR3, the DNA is TGTGCCACCAGTGGGATAGCTGCCAGCACAGATACGCAGTATTTT.

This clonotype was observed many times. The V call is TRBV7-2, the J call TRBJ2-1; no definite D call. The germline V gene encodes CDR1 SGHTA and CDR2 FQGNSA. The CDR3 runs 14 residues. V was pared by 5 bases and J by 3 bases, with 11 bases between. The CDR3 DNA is TGTGCCAGCAGCCAATCGGTACACTACAATGAGCAGTTCTTC. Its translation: CASSQSVHYNEQFF.

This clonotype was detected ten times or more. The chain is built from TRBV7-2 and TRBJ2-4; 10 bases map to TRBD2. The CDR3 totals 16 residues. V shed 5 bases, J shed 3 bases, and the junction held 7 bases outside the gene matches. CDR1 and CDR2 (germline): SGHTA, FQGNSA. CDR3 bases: TGTGCCAGCAGCAAAGCCGGGACTAGCGACAAAAACATTCAGTACTTC. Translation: CASSKAGTSDKNIQYF. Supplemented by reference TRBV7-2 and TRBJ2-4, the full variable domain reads GAGVSQSPSNKVTEKGKDVELRCDPISGHTALYWYRQSLGQGLEFLIYFQGNSAPDKSGLPSDRFSAERTGGSVSTLTIQRTQQEDSAVYLCASSKAGTSDKNIQYFGAGTRLSVL.

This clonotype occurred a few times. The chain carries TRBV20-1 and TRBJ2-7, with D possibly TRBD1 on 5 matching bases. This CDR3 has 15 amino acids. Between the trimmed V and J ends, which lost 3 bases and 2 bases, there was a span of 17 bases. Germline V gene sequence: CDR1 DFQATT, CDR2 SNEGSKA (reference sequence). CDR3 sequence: CSARRHKDRAYEQYF. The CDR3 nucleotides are TGCAGTGCTAGGAGACACAAAGACAGAGCCTACGAGCAGTACTTC.

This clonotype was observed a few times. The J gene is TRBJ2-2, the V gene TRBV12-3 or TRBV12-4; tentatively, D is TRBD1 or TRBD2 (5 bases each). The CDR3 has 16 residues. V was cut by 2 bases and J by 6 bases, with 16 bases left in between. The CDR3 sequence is CASSLRGPINPGELFF. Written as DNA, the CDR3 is TGTGCCAGCAGTTTAAGGGGACCCATAAACCCCGGGGAGCTGTTTTTT.

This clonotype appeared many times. For the CDR3, the DNA is TGTGCCGTCGGGGAAGGGGGTTTAGGAGAGACCCAGTACTTC. The encoded protein is CAVGEGGLGETQYF. The chain has TRBV10-3 and TRBJ2-5; perhaps TRBD1 as D (6 bases). The V end lost 11 bases, the J end lost 4 bases, and 20 bases lay between the germline ends. The CDR3 is 14 residues long. Germline CDR1 ENHRY, CDR2 SYGVKD.

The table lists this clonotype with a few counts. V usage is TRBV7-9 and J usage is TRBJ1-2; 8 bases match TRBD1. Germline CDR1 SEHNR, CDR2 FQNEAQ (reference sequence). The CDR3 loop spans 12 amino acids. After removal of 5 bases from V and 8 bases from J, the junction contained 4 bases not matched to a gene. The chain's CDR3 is CASSIYRGGYTF. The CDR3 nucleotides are TGTGCCAGCAGCATCTACAGGGGGGGCTACACCTTC.

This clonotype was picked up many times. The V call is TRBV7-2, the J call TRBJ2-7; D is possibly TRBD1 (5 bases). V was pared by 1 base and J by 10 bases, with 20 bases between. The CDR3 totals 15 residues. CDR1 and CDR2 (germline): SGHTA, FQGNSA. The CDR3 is CASSLEGVGLSGQYF. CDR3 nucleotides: TGTGCCAGCAGCTTAGAAGGGGTTGGTCTTTCGGGTCAGTACTTC. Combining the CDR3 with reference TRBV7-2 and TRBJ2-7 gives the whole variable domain GAGVSQSPSNKVTEKGKDVELRCDPISGHTALYWYRQSLGQGLEFLIYFQGNSAPDKSGLPSDRFSAERTGGSVSTLTIQRTQQEDSAVYLCASSLEGVGLSGQYFGPGTRLTVT.

The DNA for the CDR3 is TGTGCCATCTGGGCTAGCGGGAGATATGAGCAGTTCTTC. Its protein is CAIWASGRYEQFF. The chain recombines TRBV10-3 with TRBJ2-1; 10 bases align to TRBD2. This CDR3 region has 13 residues. From germline, CDR1 is ENHRY and CDR2 SYGVKD. V lost 8 bases, J lost 8 bases, and 6 bases stayed unmatched.

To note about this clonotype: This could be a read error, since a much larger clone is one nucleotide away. The CDR3 here is CSARGGSLNERLFF. Here the CDR3 DNA reads TGCAGTGCTAGGGGTGGCAGCCTGAATGAAAGACTGTTTTTT. This chain connects TRBV20-1 to TRBJ1-4; D call uncertain. CDR3 length: 14 residues. CDR1 is DFQATT and CDR2 is SNEGSKA in the germline V gene (reference sequence).

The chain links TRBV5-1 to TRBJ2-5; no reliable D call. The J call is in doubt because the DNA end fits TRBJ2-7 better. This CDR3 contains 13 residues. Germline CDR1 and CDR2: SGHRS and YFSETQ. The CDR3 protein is CASSFAGVYEQYF. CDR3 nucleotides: TGCGCCAGCAGCTTTGCAGGAGTTTACGAGCAGTACTTC.

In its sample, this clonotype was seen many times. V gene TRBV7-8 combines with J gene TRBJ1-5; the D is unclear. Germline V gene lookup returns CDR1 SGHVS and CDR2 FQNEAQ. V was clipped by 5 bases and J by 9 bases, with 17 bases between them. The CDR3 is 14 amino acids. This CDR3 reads CASSTGPLWGPQHF. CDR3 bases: TGTGCCAGCAGCACCGGGCCGCTTTGGGGGCCCCAGCATTTT.

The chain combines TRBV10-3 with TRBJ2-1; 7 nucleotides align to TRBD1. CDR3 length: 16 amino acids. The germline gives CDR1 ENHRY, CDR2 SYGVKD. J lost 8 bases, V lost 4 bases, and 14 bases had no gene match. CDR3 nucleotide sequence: TGTGCCATCAGTGGCACACCGGGACAGCCTAGGGATGAGCAGTTCTTC. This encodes CAISGTPGQPRDEQFF.

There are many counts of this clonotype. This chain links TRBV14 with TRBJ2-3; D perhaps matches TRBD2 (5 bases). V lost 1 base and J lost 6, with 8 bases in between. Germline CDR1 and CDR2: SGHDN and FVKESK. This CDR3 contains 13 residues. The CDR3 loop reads CASSQGGGDTQYF. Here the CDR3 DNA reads TGTGCCAGCAGCCAAGGAGGCGGGGATACGCAGTATTTT.

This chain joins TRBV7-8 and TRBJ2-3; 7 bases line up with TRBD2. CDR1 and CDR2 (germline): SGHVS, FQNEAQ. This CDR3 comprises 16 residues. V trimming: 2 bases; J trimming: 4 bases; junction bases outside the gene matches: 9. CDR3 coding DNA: TGTGCCAGCAGCTTAAGGAGGGAAACTAGCGCAGATACGCAGTATTTT. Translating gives CASSLRRETSADTQYF.